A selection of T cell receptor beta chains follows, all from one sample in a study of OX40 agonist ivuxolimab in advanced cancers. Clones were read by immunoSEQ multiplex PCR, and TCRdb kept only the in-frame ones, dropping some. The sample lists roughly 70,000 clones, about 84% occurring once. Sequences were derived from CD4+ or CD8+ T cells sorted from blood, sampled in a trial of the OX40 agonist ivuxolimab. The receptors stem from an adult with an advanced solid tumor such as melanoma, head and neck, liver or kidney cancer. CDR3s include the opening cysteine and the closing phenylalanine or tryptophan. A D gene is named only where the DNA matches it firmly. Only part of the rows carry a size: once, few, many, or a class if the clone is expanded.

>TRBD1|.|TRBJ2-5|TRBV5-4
CASSSRGDRGQETQYF
TGTGCCAGCAGCTCCCGGGGGGACAGGGGACAAGAGACCCAGTACTTC
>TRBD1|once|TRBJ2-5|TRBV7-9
CASSLGDRGHQETQYF
TGTGCCAGCAGCTTAGGGGACAGGGGCCACCAAGAGACCCAGTACTTC
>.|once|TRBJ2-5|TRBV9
CASSLTQSETQYF
TGTGCCAGCAGCCTAACTCAATCGGAGACCCAGTACTTC
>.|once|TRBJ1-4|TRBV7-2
CASSLAPHGSGNEKLFF
TGTGCCAGCAGCTTAGCACCTCACGGGTCCGGTAATGAAAAACTGTTTTTT
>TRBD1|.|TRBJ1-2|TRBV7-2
CASSRSGQGDYGYTF
TGTGCCAGCAGCCGTTCCGGACAGGGGGACTATGGCTACACCTTC
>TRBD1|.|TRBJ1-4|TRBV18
CASSQKTPTGYNEKLFF
TGTGCCAGCTCACAAAAAACCCCGACAGGGTATAATGAAAAACTGTTTTTT
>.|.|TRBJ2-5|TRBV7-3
CASSLSGARISTQYF
TGTGCCAGCAGCTTATCCGGGGCCCGAATCTCGACCCAGTACTTC
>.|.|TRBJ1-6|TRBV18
CASSPWTSLSYNSPLHF
TGTGCCAGCTCACCGTGGACTTCCCTGTCCTATAATTCACCCCTCCACTTT
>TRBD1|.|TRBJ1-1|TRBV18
CASSPQRQGNTEAFF
TGTGCCAGCTCACCACAGAGACAGGGAAATACTGAAGCTTTCTTT
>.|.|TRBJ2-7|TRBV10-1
CASSESGPYEQYF
TGCGCCAGCAGTGAAAGCGGTCCCTACGAGCAGTACTTC
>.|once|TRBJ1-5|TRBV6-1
CASSERQVQPQHF
TGTGCCAGCAGTGAAAGGCAAGTTCAGCCCCAGCATTTT
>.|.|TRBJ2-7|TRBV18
CASSPPVSLSYEQYF
TGTGCCAGCTCACCACCGGTCTCCCTGTCCTACGAGCAGTACTTC
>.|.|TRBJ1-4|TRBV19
CASSIGAGFVLPTNEKLFF
TGTGCCAGTAGTATAGGGGCAGGGTTCGTGCTCCCAACTAATGAAAAACTGTTTTTT
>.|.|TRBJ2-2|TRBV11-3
CASSKEHTGELFF
TGTGCCAGCAGCAAAGAACACACCGGGGAGCTGTTTTTT
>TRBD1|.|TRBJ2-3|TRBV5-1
CASRGWTGPRSGTDTQYF
TGCGCCAGCAGGGGATGGACAGGTCCACGCTCTGGGACAGATACGCAGTATTTT
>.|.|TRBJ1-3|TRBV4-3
CASSLQPGPLKRSGNTIYF
TGCGCCAGCAGCCTTCAACCGGGACCTCTTAAACGTTCTGGAAACACCATATATTTT
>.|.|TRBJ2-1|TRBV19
CASSIYFADYNEQFF
TGTGCCAGTAGTATATATTTCGCGGACTACAATGAGCAGTTCTTC
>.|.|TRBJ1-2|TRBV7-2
CASSRQTPGLGGYTF
TGTGCCAGTAGCCGCCAGACTCCGGGCCTCGGAGGCTACACCTTC
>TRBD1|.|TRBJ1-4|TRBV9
CASSRDRGAEKLFF
TGTGCCAGCAGCAGGGACAGGGGTGCTGAAAAACTGTTTTTT
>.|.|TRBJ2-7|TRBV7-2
CASSLGSRQYEQYF
TGTGCCAGCAGCTTAGGTAGTCGACAGTACGAGCAGTACTTC
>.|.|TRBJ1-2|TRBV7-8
CASSSWEGANYGYTF
TGTGCCAGCAGCTCGTGGGAGGGTGCTAACTATGGCTACACCTTC
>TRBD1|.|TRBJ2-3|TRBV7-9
CASSLGTGKDTQYF
TGTGCCAGCAGCTTAGGGACAGGGAAAGATACGCAGTATTTT
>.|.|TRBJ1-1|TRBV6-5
CAAWGWGTEAFF
TGTGCCGCGTGGGGGTGGGGGACTGAAGCTTTCTTT
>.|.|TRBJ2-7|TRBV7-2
CASSLRYEQYF
TGTGCCAGCAGCTTACGGTACGAGCAGTACTTC
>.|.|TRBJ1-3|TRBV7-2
CASSLDQGSGNTIYF
TGTGCCAGCAGCTTAGACCAGGGCTCTGGAAACACCATATATTTT
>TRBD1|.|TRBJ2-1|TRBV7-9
CATRDRAYNEQFF
TGTGCCACCCGGGACAGGGCTTACAATGAGCAGTTCTTC
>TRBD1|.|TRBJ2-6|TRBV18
CASSPVGTGQSGANVLTF
TGTGCCAGCTCACCGGTCGGGACAGGGCAATCTGGGGCCAACGTCCTGACTTTC
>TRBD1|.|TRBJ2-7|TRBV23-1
CASSQWTGTYEQYF
TGCGCCAGCAGTCAATGGACAGGGACCTACGAGCAGTACTTC
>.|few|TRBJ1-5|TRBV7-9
CASSSSLGGNQPQHF
TGTGCCAGCAGCTCGTCCTTGGGCGGCAATCAGCCCCAGCATTTT
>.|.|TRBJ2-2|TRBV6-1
CASSGVTLTGELFF
TGTGCCAGCAGTGGGGTCACCCTCACCGGGGAGCTGTTTTTT
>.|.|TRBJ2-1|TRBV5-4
CASSLGGSSYNEQFF
TGTGCCAGCAGCTTGGGTGGGAGCTCCTACAATGAGCAGTTCTTC
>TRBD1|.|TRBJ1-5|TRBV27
CASSLSSGQGLIRQPQHF
TGTGCCAGCAGTTTATCATCGGGACAGGGATTAATCAGGCAGCCCCAGCATTTT
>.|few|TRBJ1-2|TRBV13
CASSSRRITNYGYTF
TGTGCCAGCAGCTCCAGGAGGATTACTAACTATGGCTACACCTTC